This TCR beta chain was obtained from a study of blood T cell repertoires in COVID-19. Study background: Both acute and convalescent COVID-19 samples were obtained from the United States, Italy and Spain.

Germline V lookup: CDR1 SGDLS, CDR2 YYNGEE. This CDR3 spans 12 amino acids. Trimming left V 3 bases short and J 2 bases short, with 3 bases between. Individuals drawn from under 30 US areas were about 18 to 95 years old. It was within 2 weeks before study entry that exposed participants met a COVID-19 case. As processed by the authors: The authors estimated nucleated cell counts from reference gene primer amplification. TCRdb keeps only in-frame clones here, not all; method: immunoSEQ multiplex PCR. The V and J calls and clone size were taken over from that table, and D and trimming were inferred from the DNA. The sample carries around 220,000 clones, around 87% recorded once.

This receptor was taken from a man aged 25 to 40 who had been exposed to COVID-19. Sequencing was carried out using PBMCs or T cells enriched from blood (not recorded which). This chain links TRBV9 with TRBJ2-1, with D unresolved. Written as DNA, the CDR3 is TGTGCCAGCAGCGCGGCCTACAATGAGCAGTTCTTC. As protein: CASSAAYNEQFF.